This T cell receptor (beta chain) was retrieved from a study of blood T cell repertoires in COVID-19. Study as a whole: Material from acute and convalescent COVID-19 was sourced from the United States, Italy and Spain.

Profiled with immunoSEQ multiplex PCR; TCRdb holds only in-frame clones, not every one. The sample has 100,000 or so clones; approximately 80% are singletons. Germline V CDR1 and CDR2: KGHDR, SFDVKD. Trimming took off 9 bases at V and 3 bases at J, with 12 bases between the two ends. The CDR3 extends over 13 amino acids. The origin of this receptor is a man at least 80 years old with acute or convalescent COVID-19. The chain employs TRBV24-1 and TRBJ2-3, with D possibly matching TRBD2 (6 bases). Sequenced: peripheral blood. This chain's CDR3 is CATALAGTDTQYF. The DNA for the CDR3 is TGTGCCACCGCTCTGGCGGGGACAGATACGCAGTATTTT.